A single TCR beta chain is shown here with its context. These data originate in a study of blood T cell repertoires in COVID-19. About the study: Some COVID-19 samples were acute and others convalescent; all came from the United States, Italy and Spain. From T cells, B-cell-depleted T cells, or PBMCs came the material, which was cDNA or gDNA.

The germline gives CDR1 LGHDT, CDR2 YNNKEL (reference sequence). V was clipped by 3 bases and J by 8 bases, with 11 bases between them. The CDR3 has 13 amino acids. Assay: immunoSEQ multiplex PCR; the TCRdb copy retains only in-frame clones and omits some. The sample contains 280,000 or so clones, 88% of which appear only once. The V gene is TRBV3-1 (or the pseudogene TRBV3-2), the J gene TRBJ1-5; maybe TRBD1 (5 bases). Specimen: peripheral blood. The clonotype was recovered from a man aged 18 to 30 with active or convalescent COVID-19. The DNA for the CDR3 is TGTGCCAGCAGCCATGGCAGGGCGGAGCCCCAGCATTTT. Protein: CASSHGRAEPQHF.